The source of this T cell receptor (beta chain) is a study of blood T cell repertoires in COVID-19 (dated by TCRdb to about 2020). At the level of the whole study: The collaborator samples originated in the United States, Italy and Spain and spanned the acute and convalescent phases of COVID-19. The prospective study material was composed of cDNA or gDNA derived from T cells, B-cell-depleted T cells, or PBMCs. Subjects who had been exposed to COVID-19, were actively infected with it, or had recovered from it provided the deeply sampled blood TCRbeta repertoires that made up the dataset. The repertoires were released in a freely available public database intended as a resource for research on the immune response to SARS-CoV-2. Samples came from the ongoing ImmuneRACE study (first 160 participants) plus 1,254 subjects from 6 global collaborators. A de-identified subject ID, COVID-19 status, age in years and sex were almost always included in the sample metadata. HLA class I and class II types, where available, came from metadata supplied by the sample provider rather than from assay-based typing.

On the study overall, not on this receptor specifically: The amount of clinical and demographic metadata varied by source and participant and was provided uncurated.

TCRbeta CDR3 regions were amplified from genomic DNA using the immunoSEQ Assay, a bias-controlled multiplex PCR. In the original analysis: Within the assay, amplification of reference gene primers was used to estimate how many nucleated cells each sample contained. Sequence reads were collapsed and filtered to measure the absolute abundance of every unique TCRbeta CDR3 rearrangement. Productive Simpson clonality was computed per sample as the square root of Simpson's diversity index over productive rearrangements. TCRdb retrieved this table from immuneACCESS and kept in-frame rearrangements only. Not all clones are present; in checked studies, unresolved V genes account for under half, and no reason is known for the remainder. That table supplies the V and J calls and clone size; D and trimming were determined from the DNA. Here the sample has roughly 100,000 clones; approximately 77% occur a single time. The ten most abundant clones make up roughly 10% of the sample.

Each collaborating institution followed its own protocols to collect whole blood in K2EDTA tubes. For TCRbeta analysis, collaborators shipped samples as frozen whole blood, isolated PBMCs, or DNA extracted from either of those sample types. About this clone: Its antigen is still unknown. Base qualities are not provided; no much larger clone lies one nucleotide away.

The germline V gene (reference sequence) gives CDR1 as MNHNY and CDR2 as SVGAGI. V is shortened by 5 bases, J by 7 bases, and the region joining them spans 15 bases. From its cysteine to its phenylalanine, the CDR3 spans 14 amino acids. CDR3 DNA only is kept here, 42 bases in frame from base 1. Sequencing was carried out using peripheral blood. The sequence derives from a woman aged 80 or over with acute or convalescent COVID-19. The chain is assembled from TRBV6-6 and TRBJ2-1; TRBD2 might be the D gene, on 7 matching bases. Here the CDR3 is given as CASSTQGGGNEQFF. The sequenced DNA is TGTGCCAGCAGTACCCAAGGGGGAGGGAATGAGCAGTTCTTC.